The 24 T cell receptor beta chains in this list originate from one sample, sequenced in a study of Tregs in tolerant kidney transplant recipients. Clones were sequenced by immunoSEQ multiplex PCR, and TCRdb holds only the in-frame ones, with some missing. The sample shows 35,000 to 50,000 clones, 95% of them seen only once. These receptors have no known antigen. Sequencing was performed on Tregs from blood cultured with allogeneic cells. These receptor sequences come from a human donor in good health.

The chain joins TRBV6-6 to TRBJ1-2; 7 bases fit TRBD1. The ends lost 6 bases at V and 0 bases at J; junction bases unmatched: 1. This CDR3 has 13 amino acids. Germline values: CDR1 MNHNY, CDR2 SVGAGI (reference sequence). The CDR3 nucleotides are TGTGCCAGCAGGACAGGGACTAACTATGGCTACACCTTC. Translation gives CASRTGTNYGYTF.

The chain joins TRBV7-9 to TRBJ1-3; unclear D gene. With 3 bases removed from V and 4 bases from J, the gap between germline ends came to 13 bases. The CDR3 spans 15 residues. Germline V gene sequence: CDR1 SEHNR, CDR2 FQNEAQ (reference sequence). In nucleotides, the CDR3 is TGTGCCAGCAGCTTGGAAGGGCAAGAGGGAAACACCATATATTTT. It yields the protein CASSLEGQEGNTIYF. Supplemented by reference TRBV7-9 and TRBJ1-3, the full variable domain reads DTGVSQNPRHKITKRGQNVTFRCDPISEHNRLYWYRQTLGQGPEFLTYFQNEAQLEKSRLLSDRFSAERPKGSFSTLEIQRTEQGDSAMYLCASSLEGQEGNTIYFGEGSWLTVV.

The chain links TRBV28 to TRBJ2-1; 7 bases match TRBD2. Per germline, CDR1 MDHEN and CDR2 SYDVKM. This CDR3 is built from 13 residues. Unmatched junction bases numbered 9, after V lost 6 bases and J lost 10 bases. The CDR3 loop is CASRYRLAGEQFF. The CDR3 coding sequence is TGTGCCAGCAGATATAGACTAGCAGGAGAGCAGTTCTTC.

This rearrangement joins TRBV5-1 to TRBJ2-7, with 10 bases identical to TRBD2. CDR1 SGHRS and CDR2 YFSETQ come from the germline V gene. This CDR3 is built from 16 residues. V shed 4 bases and J 4 bases; nucleotides not matched to a gene: 11. Here the CDR3 reads CASSPAYRTSGYEQYF. For the CDR3, the DNA is TGCGCCAGCAGCCCAGCATACCGGACTAGCGGATACGAGCAGTACTTC.

A note on this clone: Germline is not matched at one junction end, which may reflect a read error. The rearrangement uses TRBV2 and TRBJ1-4; 9 nucleotides match TRBD1. Germline V gene data show CDR1 as SNHLY and CDR2 as FYNNEI. The length of the CDR3 is 15 residues. The CDR3 bases are TGTGCCAGCAGGGGGAGGACAGGGGTTAATGAGAAACTGTTTTTT. This codes for CASRGRTGVNEKLFF. The full variable domain, completed using reference TRBV2 and TRBJ1-4, is EPEVTQTPSHQVTQMGQEVILRCVPISNHLYFYWYRQILGQKVEFLVSFYNNEISEKSEIFDDQFSVERPDGSNFTLKIRSTKLEDSAMYFCASRGRTGVNEKLFFGSGTQLSVL.

Turning to this clone: The germline gene is not matched at one end of the junction; a read error may be the cause. CDR3 in amino acids: CASSLVGGPNTEALF. CDR3 in DNA: TGCGCCAGCAGCTTGGTAGGGGGGCCGAACACTGAAGCTCTCTTT. The chain has TRBV5-1 and TRBJ1-1, with a possible D match to TRBD1 (6 bases). The germline gives CDR1 SGHRS, CDR2 YFSETQ. The CDR3 covers 15 residues.

The rearrangement uses TRBV5-1 and TRBJ2-1; D remains ambiguous. Germline values: CDR1 SGHRS, CDR2 YFSETQ. The CDR3 has 13 amino acids. Trimming took off 1 base at V and 6 bases at J, with 8 bases between the two ends. CDR3 protein: CASSLLLGNEQFF. CDR3 sequence (DNA): TGCGCCAGCAGCTTGCTTCTGGGCAATGAGCAGTTCTTC.

The rearrangement joins TRBV7-7 to TRBJ2-1; 10 bases line up with TRBD2. This CDR3 contains 17 residues. Germline CDR1 SSHAT, CDR2 FNYEAQ (reference sequence). With 5 bases clipped from V and 10 bases from J, the junction kept 17 bases outside the gene matches. The CDR3 is CASSPYGSGRALAEQFF. CDR3 bases: TGTGCCAGCAGCCCTTACGGGAGCGGGAGGGCCCTCGCCGAGCAGTTCTTC.

This sequence joins TRBV13 and TRBJ1-6; TRBD1 matches at 7 bases. The trim removed 4 bases at V and 9 bases at J, leaving 6 bases unmatched. This CDR3 comprises 14 residues. Germline lookup yields CDR1 PRHDT and CDR2 FYEKMQ (reference sequence). CDR3 in DNA: TGTGCCAGCAGCTCAGCCAGGGGGACTTCACCCCTCCACTTT. It translates to CASSSARGTSPLHF.

The chain combines TRBV6-5 with TRBJ1-6; D call uncertain. Germline CDR1 and CDR2: MNHEY and SVGAGI. The CDR3 is 16 residues long. Trimming removed 0 bases from V and 0 bases from J, with 6 bases in between. CDR3 DNA sequence: TGTGCCAGCAGTTACTCTGGGAGCTCCTATAATTCACCCCTCCACTTT. This codes for CASSYSGSSYNSPLHF.

The chain carries TRBV7-3 and TRBJ1-1; D is possibly TRBD1 (5 bases). V dropped 5 bases and J dropped 0 bases, with 16 bases sitting between them. This CDR3 region has 16 residues. Germline V gene lookup returns CDR1 SGHTA and CDR2 FQGTGA. The CDR3 nucleotides read TGTGCCAGCAGCCCGGGGACCGTCCTTATGAACACTGAAGCTTTCTTT. Its translation: CASSPGTVLMNTEAFF.

V is TRBV6-6 and J is TRBJ2-2, with D unclear. The CDR3 is 13 residues long. Germline V gene lookup returns CDR1 MNHNY and CDR2 SVGAGI (reference sequence). V lost 0 bases to trimming and J lost 3 bases, with 2 bases between them. DNA for the CDR3: TGTGCCAGCAGTTACTCGCACACCGGGGAGCTGTTTTTT. This sequence encodes CASSYSHTGELFF.

This rearrangement joins TRBV2 to TRBJ2-7, with D perhaps matching TRBD2 (6 bases). The CDR3 is made up of 14 amino acids. The V and J ends lost 4 bases and 2 bases respectively, with 12 bases between them. CDR1 is SNHLY and CDR2 is FYNNEI in the germline V gene. CDR3 sequence: CASSGVGGPYEQYF. Written as DNA, the CDR3 is TGTGCCAGCAGTGGGGTGGGGGGACCCTACGAGCAGTACTTC.

Here the CDR3 reads CASSSGVGGYGYTF. In DNA form, the CDR3 reads TGTGCCAGCAGTTCAGGGGTTGGTGGCTATGGCTACACCTTC. The rearrangement links TRBV6-1 to TRBJ1-2; TRBD1 might be the D (6 bases). Germline values: CDR1 MNHNS, CDR2 SASEGT. CDR3 size: 14 residues. Trimming pared 5 bases from V and 4 bases from J, leaving 14 bases between.

The chain combines TRBV30 with TRBJ1-1; 12 bases agree with TRBD1. Germline lookup yields CDR1 GTSNPN and CDR2 SVGIG (reference sequence). V was clipped by 1 base and J by 4 bases; unmatched bases: 7. CDR3 size: 16 residues. The CDR3 is CAWSAGTGGVGTEAFF. CDR3 nucleotide sequence: TGTGCCTGGAGTGCCGGGACAGGGGGCGTGGGCACTGAAGCTTTCTTT.

The rearrangement joins TRBV6-1 to TRBJ1-1; D is possibly TRBD1 (6 bases). The germline V gene encodes CDR1 MNHNS and CDR2 SASEGT. There are 13 residues in the CDR3. Trimming stripped 1 base from V and 11 bases from J, with 14 bases between. The DNA for the CDR3 is TGTGCCAGCAGTGAAGGGTTAGGGGGACGGGCTTTCTTT. It specifies CASSEGLGGRAFF.

The gene calls are TRBV5-1 and TRBJ2-5, with D unresolved. V lost 3 bases and J lost 5, with 8 bases in between. The germline V gene encodes CDR1 SGHRS and CDR2 YFSETQ. CDR3 size: 12 residues. Here the CDR3 DNA reads TGCGCCAGCAGCTGGACCGGGGAGACCCAGTACTTC. Protein product: CASSWTGETQYF.

The V and J genes are TRBV5-1 and TRBJ2-2; D gene uncertain. Germline CDR1 is SGHRS and CDR2 is YFSETQ. This CDR3 has 13 amino acids. V was shortened by 0 bases and J by 7 bases, with 7 bases between the two germline ends. In nucleotides, the CDR3 is TGCGCCAGCAGCTTGGCAGGTGGCGGGGAGCTGTTTTTT. Translating it yields CASSLAGGGELFF. The full variable domain, its missing parts supplied by reference TRBV5-1 and TRBJ2-2, is KAGVTQTPRYLIKTRGQQVTLSCSPISGHRSVSWYQQTPGQGLQFLFEYFSETQRNKGNFPGRFSGRQFSNSRSEMNVSTLELGDSALYLCASSLAGGGELFFGEGSRLTVL.

The J gene is TRBJ2-3, the V gene TRBV7-6; maybe TRBD1 (5 bases). The CDR3 sequence is 16 residues long. The ends were cut back, 6 bases at V and 2 bases at J, with 18 bases in the middle. The germline V gene has CDR1 SGHVS and CDR2 FNYEAQ. CDR3 residues: CASSLPPGMNTDTQYF. CDR3 in DNA: TGTGCCAGCAGTTTACCTCCAGGGATGAACACAGATACGCAGTATTTT. Looking up the rest from reference TRBV7-6 and TRBJ2-3 gives the full variable domain: GAGVSQSPRYKVTKRGQDVALRCDPISGHVSLYWYRQALGQGPEFLTYFNYEAQQDKSGLPNDRFSAERPEGSISTLTIQRTEQRDSAMYRCASSLPPGMNTDTQYFGPGTRLTVL.

This chain joins TRBV11-2 and TRBJ2-7; D is unclear. The CDR3 length is 14 residues. The germline V and J ends were trimmed by 0 bases and 2 bases, with 8 bases remaining between them. The germline CDR1 and CDR2 sequences are SGHAT and FQNNGV. This CDR3 is CASSLDSATYEQYF. DNA of the CDR3: TGTGCCAGCAGCTTAGATTCCGCTACCTACGAGCAGTACTTC.

This rearrangement joins TRBV6-1 to TRBJ1-4; D uncertain. The ends were cut back, 5 bases at V and 0 bases at J, with 7 bases in the middle. Germline V lookup: CDR1 MNHNS, CDR2 SASEGT. The CDR3 is 14 residues long. CDR3 amino acids: CASSTGATNEKLFF. The CDR3 region has the DNA TGTGCCAGCAGTACGGGAGCAACTAATGAAAAACTGTTTTTT.

The chain uses TRBV6-1 and TRBJ1-2; D is ambiguous. The V gene lost 4 bases and the J gene lost 0 bases, with 15 bases spanning the gap. CDR1 is MNHNS and CDR2 is SASEGT in the germline V gene. CDR3 length: 16 amino acids. The CDR3 loop reads CASSVQGLQANYGYTF. CDR3 DNA sequence: TGTGCCAGCAGTGTCCAAGGGCTCCAAGCTAACTATGGCTACACCTTC.

The rearrangement joins TRBV6-5 to TRBJ2-7; D might be TRBD1 (6 bases). The CDR3 consists of 13 residues. The V end was cut by 7 bases, the J end by 3 bases, with 13 bases between. Per the germline V gene, CDR1 is MNHEY and CDR2 is SVGAGI. The CDR3 region has the DNA TGTGCCAGCAATAGGGTAGGGGGCTACGAGCAGTACTTC. It translates to CASNRVGGYEQYF.

This chain links TRBV6-5 with TRBJ1-1; tentatively, D is TRBD1 (5 bases). CDR1 MNHEY and CDR2 SVGAGI come from the germline V gene. Trimming cost V 2 bases and J 0 bases, with 13 bases left between them. The CDR3 sequence is 16 residues long. The CDR3 DNA sequence: TGTGCCAGCAGTTACATGGGGGGGTTCCTGAACACTGAAGCTTTCTTT. Amino acids: CASSYMGGFLNTEAFF.